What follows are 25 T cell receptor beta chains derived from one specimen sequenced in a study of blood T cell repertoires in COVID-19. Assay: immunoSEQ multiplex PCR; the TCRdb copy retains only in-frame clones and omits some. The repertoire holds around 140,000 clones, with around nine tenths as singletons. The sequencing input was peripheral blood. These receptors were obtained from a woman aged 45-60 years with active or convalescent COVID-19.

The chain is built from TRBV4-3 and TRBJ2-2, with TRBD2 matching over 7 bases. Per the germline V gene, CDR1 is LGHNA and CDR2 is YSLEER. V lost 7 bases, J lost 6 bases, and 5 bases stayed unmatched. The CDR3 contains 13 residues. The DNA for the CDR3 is TGCGCCAGCAACCCTGGGGGGGCCGGGGAGCTGTTTTTT. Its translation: CASNPGGAGELFF.

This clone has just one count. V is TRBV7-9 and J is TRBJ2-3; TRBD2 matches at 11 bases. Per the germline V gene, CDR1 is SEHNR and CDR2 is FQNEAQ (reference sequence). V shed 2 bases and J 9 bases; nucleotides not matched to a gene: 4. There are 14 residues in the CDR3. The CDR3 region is CASSLTSGSETQYF. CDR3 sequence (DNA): TGTGCCAGCAGCTTAACTAGCGGGAGTGAGACGCAGTATTTT. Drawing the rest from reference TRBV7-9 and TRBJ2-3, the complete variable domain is DTGVSQNPRHKITKRGQNVTFRCDPISEHNRLYWYRQTLGQGPEFLTYFQNEAQLEKSRLLSDRFSAERPKGSFSTLEIQRTEQGDSAMYLCASSLTSGSETQYFGPGTRLTVL.

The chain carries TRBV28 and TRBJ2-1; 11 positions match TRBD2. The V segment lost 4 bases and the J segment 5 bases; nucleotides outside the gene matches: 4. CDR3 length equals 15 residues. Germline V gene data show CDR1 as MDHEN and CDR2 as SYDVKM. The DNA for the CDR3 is TGTGCCAGCAGTTCACTAGCGGGGGTAAACAATGAGCAGTTCTTC. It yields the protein CASSSLAGVNNEQFF.

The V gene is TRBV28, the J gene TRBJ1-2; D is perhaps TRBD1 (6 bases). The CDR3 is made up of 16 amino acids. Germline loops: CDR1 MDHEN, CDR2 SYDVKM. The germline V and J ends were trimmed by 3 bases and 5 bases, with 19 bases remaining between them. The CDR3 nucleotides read TGTGCCAGCAGTTTTACATCAACAGCACAGGGATATGGCTACACCTTC. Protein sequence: CASSFTSTAQGYGYTF.

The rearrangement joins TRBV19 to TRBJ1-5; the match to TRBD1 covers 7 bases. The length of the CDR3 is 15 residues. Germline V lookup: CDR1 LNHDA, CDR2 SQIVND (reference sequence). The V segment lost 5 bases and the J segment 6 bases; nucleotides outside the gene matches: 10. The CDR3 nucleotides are TGTGCCAGTAGTCAGGGGACAGCCTTCGGTCAGCCCCAGCATTTT. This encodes CASSQGTAFGQPQHF.

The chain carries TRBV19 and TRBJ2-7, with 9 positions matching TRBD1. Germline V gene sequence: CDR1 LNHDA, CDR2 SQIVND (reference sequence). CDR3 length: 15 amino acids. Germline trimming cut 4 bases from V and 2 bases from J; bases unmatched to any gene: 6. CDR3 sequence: CASSNYRGLAYEQYF. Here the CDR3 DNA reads TGTGCCAGTAGTAATTACAGGGGGCTCGCCTACGAGCAGTACTTC.

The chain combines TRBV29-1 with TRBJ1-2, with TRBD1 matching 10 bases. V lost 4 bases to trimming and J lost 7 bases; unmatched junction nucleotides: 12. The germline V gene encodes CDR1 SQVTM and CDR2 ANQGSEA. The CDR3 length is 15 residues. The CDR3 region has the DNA TGCAGCGTTGGGGACAGGGGATTGAAGAGTACTGGCTACACCTTC. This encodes CSVGDRGLKSTGYTF.

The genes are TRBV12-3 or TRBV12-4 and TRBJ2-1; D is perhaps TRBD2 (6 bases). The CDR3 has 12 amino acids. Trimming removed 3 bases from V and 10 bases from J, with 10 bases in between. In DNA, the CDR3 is TGTGCCAGCAGTTTGTGGACTAAAGAGCAGTTCTTC. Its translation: CASSLWTKEQFF.

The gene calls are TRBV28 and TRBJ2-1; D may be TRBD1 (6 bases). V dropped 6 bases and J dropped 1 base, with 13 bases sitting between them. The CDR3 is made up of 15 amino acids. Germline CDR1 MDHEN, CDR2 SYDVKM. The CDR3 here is CASSSGTLSYNEQFF. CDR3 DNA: TGTGCCAGCAGCTCTGGGACACTGTCCTACAATGAGCAGTTCTTC.

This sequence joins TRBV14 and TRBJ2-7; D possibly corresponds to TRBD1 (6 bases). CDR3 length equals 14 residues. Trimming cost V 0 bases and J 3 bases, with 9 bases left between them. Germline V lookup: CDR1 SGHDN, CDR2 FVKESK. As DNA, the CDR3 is TGTGCCAGCAGCCAAGATGCAGGGGACTACGAGCAGTACTTC. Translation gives CASSQDAGDYEQYF.

The CDR3 is CASSVGGFTDTQYF. CDR3 nucleotides: TGCGCCAGCAGCGTGGGAGGGTTCACAGATACGCAGTATTTT. V usage is TRBV5-1 and J usage is TRBJ2-3; 7 bases align to TRBD2. CDR3 length equals 14 residues. In germline, CDR1 is SGHRS, CDR2 YFSETQ. J lost 2 bases, V lost 4 bases, and 4 bases had no gene match.

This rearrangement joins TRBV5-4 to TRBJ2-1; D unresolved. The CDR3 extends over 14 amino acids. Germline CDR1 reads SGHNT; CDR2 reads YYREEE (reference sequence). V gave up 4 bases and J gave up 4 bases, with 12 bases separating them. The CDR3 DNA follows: TGTGCCAGCAGCCCAGACACTTTTTACAATGAGCAGTTCTTC. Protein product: CASSPDTFYNEQFF.

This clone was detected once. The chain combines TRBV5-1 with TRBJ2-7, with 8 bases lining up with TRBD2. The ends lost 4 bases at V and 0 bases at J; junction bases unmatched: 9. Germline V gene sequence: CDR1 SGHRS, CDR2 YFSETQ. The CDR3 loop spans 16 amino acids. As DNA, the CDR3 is TGCGCCAGCAGCCCCACTATCGGGACTAGCTCCTACGAGCAGTACTTC. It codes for CASSPTIGTSSYEQYF.

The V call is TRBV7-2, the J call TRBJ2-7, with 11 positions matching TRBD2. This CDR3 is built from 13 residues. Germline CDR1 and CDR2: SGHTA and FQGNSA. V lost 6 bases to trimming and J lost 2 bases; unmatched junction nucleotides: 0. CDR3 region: CASSSGGAYEQYF. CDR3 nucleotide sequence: TGTGCCAGCAGTAGCGGGGGGGCCTACGAGCAGTACTTC.

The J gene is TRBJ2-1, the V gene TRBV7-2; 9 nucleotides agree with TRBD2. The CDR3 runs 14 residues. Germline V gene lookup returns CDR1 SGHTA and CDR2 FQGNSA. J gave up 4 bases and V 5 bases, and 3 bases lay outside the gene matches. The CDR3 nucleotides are TGTGCCAGCAGCCTCCTAGCGGGGTACAATGAGCAGTTCTTC. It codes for CASSLLAGYNEQFF.

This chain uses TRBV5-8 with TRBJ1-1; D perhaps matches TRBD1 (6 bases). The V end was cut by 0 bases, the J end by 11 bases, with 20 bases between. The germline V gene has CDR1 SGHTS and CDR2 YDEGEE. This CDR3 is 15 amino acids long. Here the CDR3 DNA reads TGTGCCAGCAGCTTGGAAACAAGGGGGTCCTCTAAGGCTTTCTTT. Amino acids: CASSLETRGSSKAFF.

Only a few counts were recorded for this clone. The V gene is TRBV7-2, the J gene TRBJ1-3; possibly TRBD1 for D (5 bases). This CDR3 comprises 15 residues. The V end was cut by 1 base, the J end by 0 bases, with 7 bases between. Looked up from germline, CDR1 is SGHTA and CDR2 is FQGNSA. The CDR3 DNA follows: TGTGCCAGCAGCTTAGAGGGACTCTCTGGAAACACCATATATTTT. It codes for CASSLEGLSGNTIYF.

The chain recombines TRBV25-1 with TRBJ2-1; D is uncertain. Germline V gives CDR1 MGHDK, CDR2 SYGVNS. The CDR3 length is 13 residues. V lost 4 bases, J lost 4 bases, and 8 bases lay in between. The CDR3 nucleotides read TGTGCCAGCAGTGCCGGGTCGTACAATGAGCAGTTCTTC. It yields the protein CASSAGSYNEQFF.

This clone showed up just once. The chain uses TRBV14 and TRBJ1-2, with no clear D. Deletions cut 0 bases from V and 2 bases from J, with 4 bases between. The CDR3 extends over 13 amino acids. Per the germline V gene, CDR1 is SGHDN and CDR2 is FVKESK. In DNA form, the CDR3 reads TGTGCCAGCAGCCAAGACAGAAACTATGGCTACACCTTC. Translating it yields CASSQDRNYGYTF.

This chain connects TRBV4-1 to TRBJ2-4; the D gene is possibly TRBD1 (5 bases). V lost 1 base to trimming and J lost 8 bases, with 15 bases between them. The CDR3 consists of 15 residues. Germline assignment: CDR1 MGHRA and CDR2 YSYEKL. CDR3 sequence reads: CASSQGGGSWDIQYF. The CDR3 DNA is TGCGCCAGCAGCCAAGGGGGCGGATCTTGGGACATTCAGTACTTC.

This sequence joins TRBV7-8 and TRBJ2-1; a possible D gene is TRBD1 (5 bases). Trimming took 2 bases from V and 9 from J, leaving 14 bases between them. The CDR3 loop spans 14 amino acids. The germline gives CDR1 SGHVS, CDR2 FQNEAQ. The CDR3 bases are TGTGCCAGCAGCTTACAACAGGCCCCAGCTGAGCAGTTCTTC. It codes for CASSLQQAPAEQFF.

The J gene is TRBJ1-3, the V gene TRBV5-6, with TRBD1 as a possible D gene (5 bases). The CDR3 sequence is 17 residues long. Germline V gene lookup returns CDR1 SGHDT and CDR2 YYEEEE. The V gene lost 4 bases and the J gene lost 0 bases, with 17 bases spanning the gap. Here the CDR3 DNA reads TGTGCCAGCAGCCCTCCGAGGCAGGGCCACTCTGGAAACACCATATATTTT. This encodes CASSPPRQGHSGNTIYF.

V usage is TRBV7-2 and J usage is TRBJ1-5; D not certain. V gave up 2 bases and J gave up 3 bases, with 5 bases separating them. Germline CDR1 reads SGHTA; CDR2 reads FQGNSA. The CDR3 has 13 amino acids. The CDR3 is CASSLTVNQPQHF. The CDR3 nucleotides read TGTGCCAGCAGCTTAACAGTCAATCAGCCCCAGCATTTT. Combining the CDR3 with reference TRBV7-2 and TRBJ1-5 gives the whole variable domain GAGVSQSPSNKVTEKGKDVELRCDPISGHTALYWYRQSLGQGLEFLIYFQGNSAPDKSGLPSDRFSAERTGGSVSTLTIQRTQQEDSAVYLCASSLTVNQPQHFGDGTRLSIL.

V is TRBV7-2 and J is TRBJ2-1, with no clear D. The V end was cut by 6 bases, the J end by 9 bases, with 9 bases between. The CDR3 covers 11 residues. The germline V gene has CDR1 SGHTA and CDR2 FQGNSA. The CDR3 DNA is TGTGCCAGCAGAATAGTTACTGAGCAGTTCTTC. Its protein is CASRIVTEQFF.

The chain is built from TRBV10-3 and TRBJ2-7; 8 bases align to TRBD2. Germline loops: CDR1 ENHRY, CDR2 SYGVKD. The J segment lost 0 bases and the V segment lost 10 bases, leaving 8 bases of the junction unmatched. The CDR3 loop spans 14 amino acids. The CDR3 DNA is TGTGCCACAGAAGCGGGAGCAGGCTCCTACGAGCAGTACTTC. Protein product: CATEAGAGSYEQYF.